The 25 T cell receptor beta chains below were found in one sample sequenced in a study of blood T cell repertoires in COVID-19. Data came from immunoSEQ multiplex PCR; TCRdb stores just in-frame clones and leaves some out. In the table there are 210,000 or so clones, around nine tenths of which are singletons. Material for sequencing was PBMCs or T cells enriched from blood (not recorded which). The receptors stem from a woman aged 30 to 39 who had been exposed to COVID-19.

The gene calls are TRBV28 and TRBJ1-1; 7 bases line up with TRBD1. The CDR3 extends over 15 amino acids. V trimming: 5 bases; J trimming: 6 bases; junction bases outside the gene matches: 12. Germline V gene sequence: CDR1 MDHEN, CDR2 SYDVKM. The CDR3 spells CASSHRQGGFAEAFF. The CDR3 nucleotides are TGTGCCAGCAGTCACCGACAGGGCGGCTTCGCTGAAGCTTTCTTT.

The CDR3 DNA reads TGTGCCAGCAGCCAGAGGGAAGGCACTGAAGCTTTCTTT. Translated: CASSQREGTEAFF. The V call is TRBV7-9, the J call TRBJ1-1, with no clear D. The V gene's germline CDR1 is SEHNR and CDR2 FQNEAQ (reference sequence). Trimming shortened V by 5 bases and J by 4 bases, and 11 bases separated the two germline ends. The CDR3 sequence is 13 residues long.

Only a few counts were recorded for this clone. CDR3 in DNA: TGTGCCAGCACCAAACAGGGGGCTACTGAAGCTTTCTTT. Residues: CASTKQGATEAFF. The chain recombines TRBV5-5 with TRBJ1-1, with TRBD1 matching over 9 bases. CDR3 length: 13 residues. The V segment lost 6 bases and the J segment 5 bases; nucleotides outside the gene matches: 5. Per germline, CDR1 SGHKS and CDR2 YYEKEE (reference sequence).

This chain links TRBV28 with TRBJ1-4; TRBD1 agrees at 8 bases. Germline trimming cut 5 bases from V and 5 bases from J; bases unmatched to any gene: 4. In germline, CDR1 is MDHEN, CDR2 SYDVKM. The CDR3 has 14 amino acids. This CDR3 reads CASSRTGNNEKLFF. The CDR3 DNA reads TGTGCCAGCAGTAGGACAGGGAACAATGAAAAACTGTTTTTT.

The chain has TRBV6-6 and TRBJ2-7; a weak D match, TRBD1 (5 bases). Trimming removed 1 base at V and 2 bases at J, with 15 bases between. CDR3 length: 16 amino acids. CDR1 is MNHNY, CDR2 SVGAGI, per germline (reference sequence). CDR3 bases: TGTGCCAGCAGTTACTACAGGCGCGGTATCGCCTACGAGCAGTACTTC. Translating it yields CASSYYRRGIAYEQYF.

The chain carries TRBV6-5 and TRBJ2-5; 8 positions match TRBD2. Germline assignment: CDR1 MNHEY and CDR2 SVGAGI. This CDR3 comprises 15 residues. J gave up 3 bases and V 7 bases, and 10 bases lay outside the gene matches. CDR3 region: CASTPGGGKKETQYF. The CDR3 DNA is TGTGCCAGCACCCCGGGAGGGGGGAAAAAAGAGACCCAGTACTTC.

The V and J genes are TRBV27 and TRBJ2-7; TRBD2 aligns across 7 bases. Germline loops: CDR1 MNHEY, CDR2 SMNVEV (reference sequence). The CDR3 extends over 14 amino acids. Unmatched junction bases numbered 4, after V lost 0 bases and J lost 5 bases. The CDR3 DNA reads as TGTGCCAGCAGTTTATCGACTAGCTTCCACGAGCAGTACTTC. It yields the protein CASSLSTSFHEQYF.

V and J are TRBV3-1 (or the pseudogene TRBV3-2) and TRBJ1-1; D perhaps matches TRBD1 (6 bases). The germline V and J ends were trimmed by 6 bases and 1 base, with 12 bases remaining between them. This CDR3 is 14 amino acids long. CDR1 is LGHDT, CDR2 YNNKEL, per germline (reference sequence). CDR3 DNA: TGTGCCAGCAGGTACGGACAGAGGAACACTGAAGCTTTCTTT. As protein: CASRYGQRNTEAFF.

The J gene is TRBJ2-2, the V gene TRBV4-1, with 12 bases matching TRBD2. The CDR3 is 16 amino acids. Trimming cost V 3 bases and J 6 bases; bases outside gene matches: 5. Germline V gene lookup returns CDR1 MGHRA and CDR2 YSYEKL. The DNA of the CDR3 is TGCGCCAGCAGCCAGCTAGCGGGAGGGCCTGCCGGGGAGCTGTTTTTT. Its translation is CASSQLAGGPAGELFF.

The rearrangement links TRBV28 to TRBJ1-1; unclear D gene. V was shortened by 7 bases and J by 0 bases, with 12 bases between the two germline ends. Germline V gives CDR1 MDHEN, CDR2 SYDVKM. The CDR3 runs to 14 residues. CDR3: CASINGIMNTEAFF. The CDR3 region has the DNA TGTGCCAGCATCAACGGGATTATGAACACTGAAGCTTTCTTT.

Written as DNA, the CDR3 is TGCAGTGCTACTATGCAAGAGACCCAGTACTTC. It codes for CSATMQETQYF. The chain links TRBV20-1 to TRBJ2-5, with unresolved D. This CDR3 has 11 residues. Trimming shortened V by 4 bases and J by 2 bases, and 5 bases separated the two germline ends. Germline lookup yields CDR1 DFQATT and CDR2 SNEGSKA (reference sequence).

V gene TRBV7-2 combines with J gene TRBJ2-3; maybe TRBD1 (5 bases). CDR1 is SGHTA, CDR2 FQGNSA, per germline. This CDR3 is 13 amino acids long. The V end lost 1 base, the J end lost 4 bases, and 6 bases lay between the germline ends. In DNA, the CDR3 is TGTGCCAGCAGCTTAGACAGGTCAGATACGCAGTATTTT. This sequence encodes CASSLDRSDTQYF.

CDR3 DNA sequence: TGCGCCAGCAGCCCCCTGGAGACTAGCGGGAGAGTAAATACGCAGTATTTT. Its translation is CASSPLETSGRVNTQYF. The chain is built from TRBV4-1 and TRBJ2-3, with 12 bases matching TRBD2. The ends lost 4 bases at V and 7 bases at J; junction bases unmatched: 12. CDR3 size: 17 residues. Per the germline V gene, CDR1 is MGHRA and CDR2 is YSYEKL.

J is TRBJ2-5 and V is TRBV4-1; tentatively, D is TRBD2 (6 bases). Trimming took off 1 base at V and 1 base at J, with 10 bases between the two ends. The CDR3 contains 15 residues. Looked up from germline, CDR1 is MGHRA and CDR2 is YSYEKL. CDR3 nucleotide sequence: TGCGCCAGCAGCCAAGGTGGTAGCGGCCAAGAGACCCAGTACTTC. Translating it yields CASSQGGSGQETQYF.

V gene TRBV9 combines with J gene TRBJ1-5; D is possibly TRBD1 (5 bases). This CDR3 is 15 amino acids long. V lost 3 bases and J lost 3, with 13 bases in between. The germline CDR1 and CDR2 sequences are SGDLS and YYNGEE. CDR3 loop: CASSARDAVNQPQHF. CDR3 nucleotides: TGTGCCAGCAGCGCCAGGGATGCGGTCAATCAGCCCCAGCATTTT.

V is TRBV19 and J is TRBJ2-3; 8 bases are a match to TRBD2. Germline V gene data show CDR1 as LNHDA and CDR2 as SQIVND (reference sequence). The CDR3 length is 14 residues. Trimming at V came to 9 bases and at J to 3 bases, leaving 8 bases not matched to a gene. CDR3 residues: CASARGGRTDTQYF. CDR3 coding DNA: TGTGCCAGCGCCAGGGGCGGGAGGACAGATACGCAGTATTTT.

This clone was detected only once. Distinct nucleotide sequences in the sample also encode this CDR3. The chain has TRBV5-1 and TRBJ2-1, with D possibly being TRBD2 (5 bases). V was trimmed by 0 bases and J by 2 bases, leaving 6 bases between them. CDR1 SGHRS and CDR2 YFSETQ come from the germline V gene. This CDR3 has 14 amino acids. CDR3 protein: CASSLGGPYNEQFF. The CDR3 DNA reads TGCGCCAGCAGCTTGGGAGGGCCCTACAATGAGCAGTTCTTC.

The sample holds one count of this clone. This chain links TRBV5-4 with TRBJ2-1; unclear D gene. This CDR3 has 13 amino acids. CDR1 SGHNT and CDR2 YYREEE come from the germline V gene (reference sequence). The V end was cut by 0 bases, the J end by 2 bases, with 3 bases between. The CDR3 nucleotides read TGTGCCAGCAGCTTGGGAGCCTACAATGAGCAGTTCTTC. Translating it yields CASSLGAYNEQFF.

This chain uses TRBV7-3 with TRBJ2-1, with 12 positions matching TRBD2. This CDR3 contains 19 residues. CDR1 and CDR2 (germline): SGHTA, FQGTGA. With 1 base clipped from V and 4 bases from J, the junction kept 11 bases outside the gene matches. In DNA, the CDR3 is TGTGCCAGCAGCTTAAATGGACTAGCGGGAAGGTCGTCGTACAATGAGCAGTTCTTC. This gives the protein CASSLNGLAGRSSYNEQFF.

The V and J genes are TRBV10-2 and TRBJ2-5; 10 nucleotides align to TRBD1. The CDR3 covers 14 residues. The ends lost 6 bases at V and 5 bases at J; junction bases unmatched: 6. Germline V gene sequence: CDR1 WSHSY, CDR2 SAAADI. CDR3 residues: CASRATGGGETQYF. CDR3 DNA: TGCGCCAGCAGAGCGACAGGGGGCGGGGAGACCCAGTACTTC.

As for this clone: The same CDR3 can be traced to other DNA sequences in this sample. The V gene is TRBV6-5, the J gene TRBJ2-1; 13 nucleotides line up with TRBD2. Germline assignment: CDR1 MNHEY and CDR2 SVGAGI. V shed 6 bases and J 7 bases; nucleotides not matched to a gene: 3. The CDR3 spans 14 residues. The CDR3 nucleotides read TGTGCCAGCAGACCGGGACTAGCGGGAAATGAGCAGTTCTTC. It translates to CASRPGLAGNEQFF.

This clone was detected only once. The rearrangement uses TRBV9 and TRBJ1-4, with 7 bases lining up with TRBD1. The CDR3 totals 14 residues. CDR1 and CDR2 (germline): SGDLS, YYNGEE. J lost 8 bases, V lost 5 bases, and 9 bases had no gene match. The CDR3 sequence is CASSRQGRGEKLFF. The CDR3, as DNA: TGTGCCAGCAGTCGACAGGGAAGAGGGGAAAAACTGTTTTTT. The full variable domain, its missing parts supplied by reference TRBV9 and TRBJ1-4, is DSGVTQTPKHLITATGQRVTLRCSPRSGDLSVYWYQQSLDQGLQFLIQYYNGEERAKGNILERFSAQQFPDLHSELNLSSLELGDSALYFCASSRQGRGEKLFFGSGTQLSVL.

This sequence joins TRBV5-8 and TRBJ2-1; 11 bases agree with TRBD1. Trimming at V came to 4 bases and at J to 3 bases, leaving 3 bases not matched to a gene. This CDR3 region has 15 residues. CDR1 is SGHTS, CDR2 YDEGEE, per germline. CDR3: CASSPGTGGYNEQFF. The CDR3 DNA reads as TGTGCCAGCAGCCCCGGGACAGGGGGCTACAATGAGCAGTTCTTC.

This chain connects TRBV5-5 to TRBJ1-4; TRBD1 matches at 7 bases. Germline-derived CDR1 and CDR2 are SGHKS and YYEKEE (reference sequence). This CDR3 spans 15 amino acids. Germline trimming cut 2 bases from V and 8 bases from J; bases unmatched to any gene: 9. The CDR3 spells CASSFPTGTVEKLFF. In DNA, the CDR3 is TGTGCCAGCAGCTTCCCGACAGGGACGGTCGAAAAACTGTTTTTT.

The sample holds one count of this clone. The chain joins TRBV4-1 to TRBJ1-2, with D tentatively TRBD1 (6 bases). The CDR3 has 15 residues. The germline CDR1 and CDR2 sequences are MGHRA and YSYEKL. The ends were cut back, 1 base at V and 8 bases at J, with 17 bases in the middle. CDR3 loop: CASSQVLQGYRGYTF. The DNA of the CDR3 is TGCGCCAGCAGCCAAGTTCTTCAGGGGTATCGGGGCTACACCTTC.